This is a list of T cell receptor beta chains from one sample in a study of T cells in Graves' hyperthyroidism and ophthalmopathy. TCRdb independently ran MiXCR on the multiplex PCR reads; one entry per CDR3 protein. This table has about 540,000 distinct CDR3 sequences, roughly 50% appearing once. Sequencing used peripheral blood or thyroid tissue (not recorded which). These TCRs come from a young woman with Graves' hyperthyroidism. The CDR3 runs from the conserved cysteine through the conserved F or W. The D gene is left open where the match is weak. Clone size, where shown, is once, few, many, or a class for clones that have expanded.

d_gene: -; j_gene: TRBJ1-5; v_gene: TRBV20-1; abundance: -; CDR3nt: TGCAGTGCGATCCGGGACACCTATAGCAATCAGCCCCAGCATTTT; CDR3aa: CSAIRDTYSNQPQHF
d_gene: -; j_gene: TRBJ1-4; v_gene: TRBV2; abundance: -; CDR3nt: TGTGCCAGCAGTGTAGAGGGAATCAACACCGGGGAGGAAAAACTGTTTTTT; CDR3aa: CASSVEGINTGEEKLFF
d_gene: -; j_gene: TRBJ1-3; v_gene: TRBV20-1; abundance: many; CDR3nt: TGCAGTGCTAGTTCTAGCCCTGGAAACACCATATATTTT; CDR3aa: CSASSSPGNTIYF
d_gene: -; j_gene: TRBJ2-1; v_gene: TRBV7-3; abundance: few; CDR3nt: TGTGCCAGCAGTCTGTCAGGAGATGAGCAGTTCTTC; CDR3aa: CASSLSGDEQFF
d_gene: -; j_gene: TRBJ1-2; v_gene: TRBV15; abundance: many; CDR3nt: TGTGCCACCAGCAGAGATGTACACGGGGGCTACACCTTC; CDR3aa: CATSRDVHGGYTF
d_gene: TRBD2; j_gene: TRBJ2-1; v_gene: TRBV24-1; abundance: -; CDR3nt: TGTGCCACCAGTTTTAGTGCGGGAGAAGAGGATGAGCAGTTCTTC; CDR3aa: CATSFSAGEEDEQFF
d_gene: TRBD1; j_gene: TRBJ2-5; v_gene: TRBV29-1; abundance: many; CDR3nt: TGCAGCGTTGGGAAGACAGGGAACCGAGGAGAGACCCAGTACTTC; CDR3aa: CSVGKTGNRGETQYF
d_gene: -; j_gene: TRBJ2-5; v_gene: TRBV9; abundance: many; CDR3nt: TGTGCCAGCAGCCCTGGGGGCCTATTGGAGACCCAGTACTTC; CDR3aa: CASSPGGLLETQYF
d_gene: TRBD2; j_gene: TRBJ2-5; v_gene: TRBV6-2/TRBV6-3; abundance: many; CDR3nt: TGTGCCAGCAGTTGGGCGGGAGAGGAGACCCAGTACTTC; CDR3aa: CASSWAGEETQYF
d_gene: -; j_gene: TRBJ2-7; v_gene: TRBV29-1; abundance: few; CDR3nt: TGCAGCGTTGACGGACATGGATCCTACGAGCAGTACTTC; CDR3aa: CSVDGHGSYEQYF
d_gene: -; j_gene: TRBJ2-6; v_gene: TRBV6-1; abundance: -; CDR3nt: TGTGCCAGCCGCATCCAGGGGGGATCTGGGGCCAACGTCCTGACTTTC; CDR3aa: CASRIQGGSGANVLTF
d_gene: TRBD1; j_gene: TRBJ1-2; v_gene: TRBV28; abundance: many; CDR3nt: TGTGCCAGCAGTTTAATCGGGACAGAATACGGCTACACCTTC; CDR3aa: CASSLIGTEYGYTF
d_gene: -; j_gene: TRBJ1-4; v_gene: TRBV6-1; abundance: -; CDR3nt: TGTGCCAGCAAACGGGGGAAGGTGGAAAAACTGTTTTTT; CDR3aa: CASKRGKVEKLFF
d_gene: TRBD1; j_gene: TRBJ1-1; v_gene: TRBV9; abundance: many; CDR3nt: TGTGCCAGCAGCGTAGGACAGGGATTTAACACTGAAGCTTTCTTT; CDR3aa: CASSVGQGFNTEAFF
d_gene: -; j_gene: TRBJ1-4; v_gene: TRBV12-3/TRBV12-4; abundance: few; CDR3nt: TGTGCCAGCAGTTTTTTGACGGACACTGAAAAACTGTTTTTT; CDR3aa: CASSFLTDTEKLFF
d_gene: TRBD2; j_gene: TRBJ2-7; v_gene: TRBV12-3/TRBV12-4; abundance: -; CDR3nt: TGCGCCAGCAGCCAAGCGGGGGGTCCCAATCAGCAGTACTTC; CDR3aa: CASSQAGGPNQQYF
d_gene: -; j_gene: TRBJ1-1; v_gene: TRBV7-9; abundance: many; CDR3nt: TGTGCCAGCAGCCGGCCGGGGGTAATGGACACAGAAGCTTTCTTT; CDR3aa: CASSRPGVMDTEAFF
d_gene: -; j_gene: TRBJ1-1; v_gene: TRBV19; abundance: many; CDR3nt: TGTGCCAGTAGTACCCCCGTAACAGGCACTGAAGCTTTCTTT; CDR3aa: CASSTPVTGTEAFF
d_gene: -; j_gene: TRBJ1-2; v_gene: TRBV13; abundance: many; CDR3nt: TGTGCCAGCAGCTTATGGTTGGGTTATCACTATGGCTACACCTTC; CDR3aa: CASSLWLGYHYGYTF
d_gene: TRBD1; j_gene: TRBJ1-1; v_gene: TRBV29-1; abundance: many; CDR3nt: TGCAGCGTTATCGGGTGGGACAGGAGAGGGATCACTGAAGCTTTCTTT; CDR3aa: CSVIGWDRRGITEAFF
d_gene: -; j_gene: TRBJ1-2; v_gene: TRBV19; abundance: many; CDR3nt: TGTGCCAGTAGTCCGAGCCGGGAGGGGGAGGATGGCTACACCTTC; CDR3aa: CASSPSREGEDGYTF
d_gene: -; j_gene: TRBJ1-2; v_gene: TRBV7-2; abundance: -; CDR3nt: TGTGCCAGCAGCGGCCTTAGGGGGGGAATCTATGGCTACACCTTC; CDR3aa: CASSGLRGGIYGYTF
d_gene: TRBD1; j_gene: TRBJ1-4; v_gene: TRBV6-5; abundance: many; CDR3nt: TGTGCCAGCAGTGATCTGACAGGGGATAATGAAAAACTGTTTTTT; CDR3aa: CASSDLTGDNEKLFF
d_gene: -; j_gene: TRBJ1-5; v_gene: TRBV29-1; abundance: -; CDR3nt: TGCAGCGTTGAGGACGTCGGAGGGGGGGACCAGCCCCAGCATTTT; CDR3aa: CSVEDVGGGDQPQHF
d_gene: -; j_gene: TRBJ2-7; v_gene: TRBV3-1; abundance: many; CDR3nt: TGTGCCAGCAGCCAAGTGGGGCACGAGCAGTACTTC; CDR3aa: CASSQVGHEQYF
d_gene: -; j_gene: TRBJ1-2; v_gene: TRBV20-1; abundance: many; CDR3nt: TGCAGTGCTAGGAACCGGGGACCCACCATAGGCTACACCTTC; CDR3aa: CSARNRGPTIGYTF
d_gene: -; j_gene: TRBJ2-2; v_gene: TRBV7-9; abundance: many; CDR3nt: TGTGCCAGCAGCCCACCCCCCGGGGAGCTGTTTTTT; CDR3aa: CASSPPPGELFF
d_gene: TRBD2; j_gene: TRBJ2-2; v_gene: TRBV2; abundance: -; CDR3nt: TGTGCCAGCAGTGAAAGGTCTAGCGGGAGTAGGCGAAGGACCGGGGAGCTGTTTTTT; CDR3aa: CASSERSSGSRRRTGELFF
d_gene: TRBD2; j_gene: TRBJ2-7; v_gene: TRBV6-5; abundance: many; CDR3nt: TGTGCCAGCAGTCGGGCTAGCGGGGAACCCTACGAGCAGTACTTC; CDR3aa: CASSRASGEPYEQYF
d_gene: -; j_gene: TRBJ1-4; v_gene: TRBV19; abundance: many; CDR3nt: TGTGCCAGTAGTATAGGCGGCAGGGGTCCGACTAATGAAAAACTGTTTTTT; CDR3aa: CASSIGGRGPTNEKLFF
d_gene: TRBD1; j_gene: TRBJ2-5; v_gene: TRBV7-9; abundance: many; CDR3nt: TGTGCCAGTGGAAGACAGGGCGGACGAGAGACCCAGTACTTC; CDR3aa: CASGRQGGRETQYF